These 8 T cell receptor beta chains originate from one sample sequenced in a study of PD-L1 blockade in urothelial cancer. Here immunoSEQ multiplex PCR was the method, and the copy in TCRdb shows in-frame clones only, minus some. This table has roughly 77,000 clones, 84% appearing once. Time point denoted: pretreatment peripheral blood. Sequenced material: PBMCs, taken around atezolizumab (anti-PD-L1) treatment. The receptors come from a woman between 65 and 79 years old with urothelial cancer.

This clone was counted between two and nine times. V is TRBV6-5 and J is TRBJ2-3; 10 nucleotides agree with TRBD1. Germline CDR1 and CDR2: MNHEY and SVGAGI. Unmatched junction bases numbered 4, after V lost 5 bases and J lost 5 bases. The CDR3 is 14 residues long. The DNA for the CDR3 is TGTGCCAGCAGTCGGGACAGGGGTGGAGATACGCAGTATTTT. This sequence encodes CASSRDRGGDTQYF.

The rearrangement uses TRBV5-6 and TRBJ1-3; the D is unclear. This CDR3 comprises 14 residues. In germline, CDR1 is SGHDT, CDR2 YYEEEE. Trimming took off 3 bases at V and 1 base at J, with 8 bases between the two ends. As DNA, the CDR3 is TGTGCCAGCAGCTCCCAGACATCTGGAAACACCATATATTTT. The encoded protein is CASSSQTSGNTIYF.

The rearrangement joins TRBV7-2 to TRBJ2-5; D possibly corresponds to TRBD1 (6 bases). The germline V gene encodes CDR1 SGHTA and CDR2 FQGNSA. The V end was cut by 5 bases, the J end by 7 bases, with 20 bases between. CDR3 size: 15 residues. CDR3 in amino acids: CASSPGQSIGATQYF. The CDR3 DNA is TGTGCCAGCAGCCCAGGACAGTCGATCGGGGCGACCCAGTACTTC.

The chain recombines TRBV29-1 with TRBJ2-1; 16 nucleotides agree with TRBD2. CDR1 SQVTM and CDR2 ANQGSEA come from the germline V gene. V shed 4 bases, J shed 12 bases, and the junction held 6 bases outside the gene matches. The CDR3 loop spans 14 amino acids. The CDR3 loop reads CSVGGLAGGPLQFF. In nucleotides, the CDR3 is TGCAGCGTTGGGGGACTAGCGGGAGGGCCTCTGCAGTTCTTC.

The V gene is TRBV27, the J gene TRBJ2-3; the match to TRBD2 covers 9 bases. CDR3 size: 14 residues. With 6 bases clipped from V and 1 base from J, the junction kept 2 bases outside the gene matches. The germline CDR1 and CDR2 sequences are MNHEY and SMNVEV (reference sequence). CDR3 nucleotide sequence: TGTGCCAGCAGATTAGCGGGGGGCACAGATACGCAGTATTTT. It encodes CASRLAGGTDTQYF.

This sequence joins TRBV7-2 and TRBJ2-1, with 12 bases fitting TRBD2. Germline CDR1 reads SGHTA; CDR2 reads FQGNSA. CDR3 size: 15 residues. J lost 4 bases, V lost 5 bases, and 3 bases had no gene match. The CDR3 DNA sequence: TGTGCCAGCAGCATAACTAGCGGGGGGTACAATGAGCAGTTCTTC. It yields the protein CASSITSGGYNEQFF.

V gene TRBV4-1 combines with J gene TRBJ2-7; 8 positions match TRBD1. In germline, CDR1 is MGHRA, CDR2 YSYEKL. CDR3 length: 17 residues. Unmatched junction bases numbered 10, after V lost 1 base and J lost 2 bases. The CDR3 protein is CASSQGQDRVVPYEQYF. The CDR3, as DNA: TGCGCCAGCAGCCAAGGCCAGGACAGGGTGGTCCCCTACGAGCAGTACTTC.

This chain links TRBV7-6 with TRBJ2-7; 8 bases line up with TRBD2. The length of the CDR3 is 15 residues. Per the germline V gene, CDR1 is SGHVS and CDR2 is FNYEAQ. The V segment lost 1 base and the J segment 2 bases; nucleotides outside the gene matches: 4. CDR3 sequence reads: CASSLGVGGAYEQYF. The CDR3 DNA sequence: TGTGCCAGCAGCTTAGGGGTCGGGGGGGCCTACGAGCAGTACTTC.